This T cell receptor beta chain derives from a study of beta chain features in type 1 diabetes. Study results and limitations: PCR may have favored shorter templates equally in patients and controls. Compared with healthy donors, patients appeared to share more similar naive, central memory and regulatory TCRB repertoires. Moderate but significant shortening of TCRB CDR3s was recorded in all four CD4+ subsets from Type 1 diabetes patients.

This clone was seen more than once but under ten times. Its antigen is as yet unknown. Germline values: CDR1 GTSNPN, CDR2 SVGIG (reference sequence). The V end was cut by 6 bases, the J end by 6 bases, with 21 bases between. The CDR3 runs to 14 residues. TCRB transcripts that were expressed got sequenced, as all of the isolated RNA had been reverse transcribed. This table comes from immunoSEQ multiplex PCR, and its TCRdb copy is limited to in-frame clones, with some not included. This table has around 150,000 clones, around 8.3% appearing once. This TCR derives from a woman in her late teens or twenties with type 1 diabetes. Sequencing used central memory CD4+ T cells from blood. The chain combines TRBV30 with TRBJ2-7; weak D call: TRBD1 (5 bases). The CDR3 DNA reads TGTGCCTGCCGCGGCGACAGACGTTTAGGCGAGCAGTACTTC. Encoded protein: CACRGDRRLGEQYF.